This T cell receptor beta chain was sequenced for a study of vaccination and CD4 T cells after COVID-19. Treatment here: approximately nine-day PBMC culture with coronavirus spike peptide pools or control peptides (ViraFEST assay). CD4+ T lymphocytes from the unexposed donor were collected before the COVID-19 pandemic (2011-2018). Turning to this clonotype: Its antigen is unknown.

Researchers used the Oncomine TCR Beta short-read assay to sequence DNA from cultured CD4+ T cells. One entry per CDR3 protein, called by TCRdb with MiXCR from the PCR reads. The sample includes 7,000 or so distinct CDR3 sequences, less than 60% of them seen just once. The sequence came from a human donor in good health. The sequenced material came from CD4+ T cells from blood, cultured in vitro.

The CDR3 DNA follows: TGTGCCGTAACAGGGCCCACCTTTGGGCAGCCCCAGCATTTT. Translated: CAVTGPTFGQPQHF. This chain links TRBV19 with TRBJ1-5; maybe TRBD1 (6 bases). Between the trimmed V and J ends, which lost 11 bases and 7 bases, there was a span of 21 bases. The CDR3 consists of 14 residues. CDR1 is LNHDA, CDR2 SQIVND, per germline (reference sequence).